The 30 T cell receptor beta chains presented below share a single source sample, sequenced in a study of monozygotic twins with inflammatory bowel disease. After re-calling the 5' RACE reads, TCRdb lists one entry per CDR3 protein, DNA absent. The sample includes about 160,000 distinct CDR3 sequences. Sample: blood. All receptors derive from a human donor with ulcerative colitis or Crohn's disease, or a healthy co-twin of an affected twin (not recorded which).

This CDR3 reads CASSTRDSLSYEQYF. The J gene is TRBJ2-7, the V gene TRBV6-1; the TRBD1 assignment by TCRdb is unverifiable without DNA. Germline CDR1 is MNHNS and CDR2 is SASEGT. The CDR3 has 15 amino acids.

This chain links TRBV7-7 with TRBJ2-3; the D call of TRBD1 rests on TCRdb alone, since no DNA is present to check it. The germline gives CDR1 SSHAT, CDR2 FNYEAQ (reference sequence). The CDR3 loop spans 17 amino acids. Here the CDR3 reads CASSPRLTGGGTDTQYF. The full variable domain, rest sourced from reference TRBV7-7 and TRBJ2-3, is GAGVSQSPRYKVTKRGQDVTLRCDPISSHATLYWYQQALGQGPEFLTYFNYEAQPDKSGLPSDRFSAERPEGSISTLTIQRTEQRDSAMYRCASSPRLTGGGTDTQYFGPGTRLTVL.

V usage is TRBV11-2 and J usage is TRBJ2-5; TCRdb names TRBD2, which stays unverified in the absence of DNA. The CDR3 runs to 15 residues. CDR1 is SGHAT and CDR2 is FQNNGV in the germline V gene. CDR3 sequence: CASSQIAGVQETQYF.

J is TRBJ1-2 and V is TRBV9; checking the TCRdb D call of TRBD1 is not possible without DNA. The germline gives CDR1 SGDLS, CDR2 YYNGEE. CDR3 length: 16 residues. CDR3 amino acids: CASSPLSRVANYGYTF. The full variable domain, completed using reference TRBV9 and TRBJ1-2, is DSGVTQTPKHLITATGQRVTLRCSPRSGDLSVYWYQQSLDQGLQFLIQYYNGEERAKGNILERFSAQQFPDLHSELNLSSLELGDSALYFCASSPLSRVANYGYTFGSGTRLTVV.

This CDR3 is CASSVGPSSYNSPLHF. The chain carries TRBV9 and TRBJ1-6. The CDR3 consists of 16 residues. Germline lookup yields CDR1 SGDLS and CDR2 YYNGEE.

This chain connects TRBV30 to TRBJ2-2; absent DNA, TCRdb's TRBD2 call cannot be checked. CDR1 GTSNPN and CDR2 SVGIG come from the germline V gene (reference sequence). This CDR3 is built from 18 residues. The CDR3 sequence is CAWSPWVAGSLNTGELFF. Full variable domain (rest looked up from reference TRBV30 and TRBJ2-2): SQTIHQWPATLVQPVGSPLSLECTVEGTSNPNLYWYRQAAGRGLQLLFYSVGIGQISSEVPQNLSASRPQDRQFILSSKKLLLSDSGFYLCAWSPWVAGSLNTGELFFGEGSRLTVL.

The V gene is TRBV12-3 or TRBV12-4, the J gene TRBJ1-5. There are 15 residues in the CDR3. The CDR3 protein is CASSHESPGRKPQHF.

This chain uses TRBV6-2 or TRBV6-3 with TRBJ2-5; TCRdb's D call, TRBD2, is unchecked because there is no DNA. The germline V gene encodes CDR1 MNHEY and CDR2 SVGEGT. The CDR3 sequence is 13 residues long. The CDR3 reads CATALVPQETQYF.

The CDR3 reads CAIRKGLASYEQYF. The chain combines TRBV10-3 with TRBJ2-7; TCRdb's D call of TRBD2 is untestable without DNA. Germline CDR1 reads ENHRY; CDR2 reads SYGVKD. The CDR3 has 14 amino acids.

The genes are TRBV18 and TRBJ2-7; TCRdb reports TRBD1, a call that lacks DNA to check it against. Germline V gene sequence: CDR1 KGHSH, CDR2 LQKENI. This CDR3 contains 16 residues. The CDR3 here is CASSPSEGTGWYEQYF.

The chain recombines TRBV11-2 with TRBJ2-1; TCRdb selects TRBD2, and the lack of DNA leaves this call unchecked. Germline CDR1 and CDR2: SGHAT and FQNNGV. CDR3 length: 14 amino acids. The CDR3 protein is CASRPSGEYNEQFF.

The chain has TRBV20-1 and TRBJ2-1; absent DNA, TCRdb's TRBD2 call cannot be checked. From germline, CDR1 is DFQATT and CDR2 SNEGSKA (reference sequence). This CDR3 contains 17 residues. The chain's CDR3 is CSARDQTGTTTYNEQFF.

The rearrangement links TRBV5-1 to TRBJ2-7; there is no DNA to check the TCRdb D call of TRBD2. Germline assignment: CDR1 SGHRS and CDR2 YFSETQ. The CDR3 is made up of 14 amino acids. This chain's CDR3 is CASSGGTSGYEQYF.

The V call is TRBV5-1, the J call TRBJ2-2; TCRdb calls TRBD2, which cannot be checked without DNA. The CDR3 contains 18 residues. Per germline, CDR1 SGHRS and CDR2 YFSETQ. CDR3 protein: CASNEASRGPSNTGELFF.

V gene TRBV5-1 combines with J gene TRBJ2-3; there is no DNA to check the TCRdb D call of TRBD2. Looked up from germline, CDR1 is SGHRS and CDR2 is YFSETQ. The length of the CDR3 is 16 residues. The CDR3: CASSVGLAGLADTQYF.

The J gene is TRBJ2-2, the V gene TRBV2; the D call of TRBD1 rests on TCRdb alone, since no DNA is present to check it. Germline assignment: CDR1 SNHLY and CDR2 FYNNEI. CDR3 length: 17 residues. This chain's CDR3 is CASSESSSGPGDGELFF.

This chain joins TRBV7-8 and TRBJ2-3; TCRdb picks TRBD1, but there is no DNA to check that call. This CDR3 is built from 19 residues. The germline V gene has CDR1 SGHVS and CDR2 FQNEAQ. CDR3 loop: CASRLKRGPGTLGTDTQYF.

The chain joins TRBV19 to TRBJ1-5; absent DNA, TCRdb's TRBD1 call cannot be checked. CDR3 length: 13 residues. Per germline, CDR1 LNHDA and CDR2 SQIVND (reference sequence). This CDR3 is CASEKGVYQPQHF.

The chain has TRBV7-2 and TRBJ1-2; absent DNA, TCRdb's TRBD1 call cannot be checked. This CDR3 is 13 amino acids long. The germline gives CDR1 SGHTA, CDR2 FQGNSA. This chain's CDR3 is CTSSPGTAYGYTF.

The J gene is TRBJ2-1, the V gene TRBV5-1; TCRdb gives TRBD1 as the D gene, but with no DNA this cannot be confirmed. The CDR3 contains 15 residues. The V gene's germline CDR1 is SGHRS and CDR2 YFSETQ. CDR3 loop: CASSARTQNYNEQFF.

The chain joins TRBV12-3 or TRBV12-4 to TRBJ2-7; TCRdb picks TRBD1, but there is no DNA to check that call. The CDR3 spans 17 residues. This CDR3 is CASSHGLLTGRIYEQYF.

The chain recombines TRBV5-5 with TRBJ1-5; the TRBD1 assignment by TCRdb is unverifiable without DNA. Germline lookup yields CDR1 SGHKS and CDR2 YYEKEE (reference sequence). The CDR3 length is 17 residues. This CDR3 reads CASSLGGGARSNQPQHF.

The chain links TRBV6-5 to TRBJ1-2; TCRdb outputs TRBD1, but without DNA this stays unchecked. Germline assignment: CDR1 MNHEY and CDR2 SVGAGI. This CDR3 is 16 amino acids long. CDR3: CASSSRTTGSLRGYTF.

The CDR3 spells CASSLSGFRNTIYF. The chain couples TRBV27 to TRBJ1-3. CDR3 length equals 14 residues. Germline CDR1 and CDR2: MNHEY and SMNVEV (reference sequence).

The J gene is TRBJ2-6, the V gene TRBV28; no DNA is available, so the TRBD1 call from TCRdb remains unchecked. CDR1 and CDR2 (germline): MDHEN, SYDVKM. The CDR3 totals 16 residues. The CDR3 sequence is CASSLPRGAGANVLTF.

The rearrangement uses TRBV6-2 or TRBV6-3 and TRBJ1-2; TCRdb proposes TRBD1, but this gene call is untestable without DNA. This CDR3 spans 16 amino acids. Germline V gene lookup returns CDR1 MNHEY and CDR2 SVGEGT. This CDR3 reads CASTLADRGRMNGYTF.

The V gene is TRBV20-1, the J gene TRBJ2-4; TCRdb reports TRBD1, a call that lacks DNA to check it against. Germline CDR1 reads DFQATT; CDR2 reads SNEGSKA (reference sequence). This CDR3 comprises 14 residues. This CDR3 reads CSAGDRGSADMQYF.

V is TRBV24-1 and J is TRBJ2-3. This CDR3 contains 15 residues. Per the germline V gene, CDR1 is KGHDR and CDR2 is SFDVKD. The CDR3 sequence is CATSDSDITLDTQYF.

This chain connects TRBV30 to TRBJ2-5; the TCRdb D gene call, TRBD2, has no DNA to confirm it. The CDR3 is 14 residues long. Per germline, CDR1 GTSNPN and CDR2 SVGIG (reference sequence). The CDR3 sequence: CACWGLAVQETQYF.

CDR3: CASSLGIRGQGEETQYF. The V call is TRBV5-4, the J call TRBJ2-5; there is no DNA to check the TCRdb D call of TRBD1. The CDR3 is 17 residues long. CDR1 and CDR2 from the germline V gene are SGHNT and YYREEE (reference sequence).